This TCR beta chain was obtained from a study of shared clonotypes between healthy human individuals. The CDR3 has 15 amino acids. Germline CDR1 is SGHVS and CDR2 is FNYEAQ. V shed 5 bases, J shed 4 bases, and the junction held 7 bases outside the gene matches. Study observations and caveats: It was the non-shared clonotypes that had lower generation probabilities than clonotypes shared by all four donors. Estimated clonotype richness was generally higher in naive than memory subsets. Naive CD4 clonotypes overlapped across several donors at roughly 5%.

Repertoires were generated with immunoSEQ multiplex PCR, while TCRdb's copy carries only in-frame clones and drops some. The repertoire includes roughly 770,000 clones, 90% to 98% of them detected once, and under 0.25% sits in the top ten. As defined, naive CD8 cells were CD45RO-negative and positively selected for CCR7, with terminally differentiated effector memory CD45RA+ cells excluded. With respect to this clone: What it binds is unknown.

The chain couples TRBV7-6 to TRBJ2-1, with TRBD2 identical over 8 bases. The sequenced sample was naive CD8+ T cells sorted from blood. This clonotype originated in a man aged 25 to 40 in good health. The chain's CDR3 is CASSGTSGLYNEQFF. In DNA, the CDR3 is TGTGCCAGCAGCGGAACTAGCGGCCTATACAATGAGCAGTTCTTC.